Only a few counts were recorded for the clone carrying this TCR beta chain. Its antigen is unknown. V was shortened by 1 base and J by 4 bases, with 13 bases between the two germline ends. Germline assignment: CDR1 SGHVS and CDR2 FQNEAQ. The CDR3 contains 15 residues. Amplification used 60 Vbeta primers and 13 Jbeta primers. As originally analysed: A later analysis tallied approximately 87 million unique TCR beta chains, around 10 million of them shared. TCRdb's copy holds only in-frame clones and misses some; the assay was immunoSEQ multiplex PCR. From that table come the V and J calls and clone size; the DNA was used to work out D and trimming. The repertoire has around 72,000 clones, approximately 70% of them found once; the top ten carry about 20%. This sample is drawn from a study of cytomegalovirus exposure and HLA in healthy donors. Study-wide results and limits: Rarity marked most TCR sequences, yet some public TCRs occurred in many donors. Investigators reported 150 to 200 TCR beta chains as tied to cytomegalovirus. Previously analyzed data showed that most TCR beta V segments were productive at a frequency of about 87% or about 30%.

The source of this sequence is a man aged 35-49 years in good health and CMV-seropositive. Sequencing was done on a sample of PBMCs. The chain joins TRBV7-8 to TRBJ1-1; D uncertain. The CDR3 is CASSLVGSGGTEAFF. The CDR3 DNA is TGTGCCAGCAGCTTAGTAGGCAGCGGCGGCACTGAAGCTTTCTTT.